This T cell receptor beta chain came from a study of blood T cell repertoires in COVID-19. Study-wide background: The study drew acute and convalescent COVID-19 samples from the United States, Italy and Spain.

The J segment lost 4 bases and the V segment lost 1 base, leaving 7 bases of the junction unmatched. Germline V gene lookup returns CDR1 LGHNA and CDR2 YNFKEQ. The CDR3 runs to 19 residues. This clone was seen only a few times. The method was immunoSEQ multiplex PCR; TCRdb's version includes in-frame clones alone and lacks a portion of them. Found here are some 80,000 clones, around 83% of them singletons; the top ten hold 10% to 11%. Those enrolled in Seattle joined during active infection and were followed longitudinally afterward. The sequencing input was peripheral blood. The sequence was collected from a man aged 55 to 70 with COVID-19, enrolled during active disease. V and J are TRBV4-2 and TRBJ2-1, with TRBD2 matching over 16 bases. The CDR3 loop reads CASSQAPGLAGGSYNEQFF. The CDR3 nucleotides are TGTGCCAGCAGCCAAGCGCCGGGACTAGCGGGAGGGAGTTACAATGAGCAGTTCTTC.